These 30 T cell receptor beta chains came from one sample sequenced in a study of blood T cell repertoires in COVID-19. Repertoires were generated with immunoSEQ multiplex PCR, while TCRdb's copy carries only in-frame clones and drops some. This table holds some 350,000 clones, 75% to 90% found once. The sample comprised PBMCs or T cells enriched from blood (not recorded which). The receptors here all came from a man younger than 35 who had recovered from COVID-19.

V is TRBV9 and J is TRBJ2-7; D possibly corresponds to TRBD1 (6 bases). Trimming removed 4 bases at V and 7 bases at J, with 18 bases between. CDR1 is SGDLS and CDR2 is YYNGEE in the germline V gene. The CDR3 contains 14 residues. CDR3 DNA: TGTGCCAGCAGCTCCTTTGAAGGGACACGAGAGCAGTACTTC. The encoded protein is CASSSFEGTREQYF. Full variable domain (missing parts from reference TRBV9 and TRBJ2-7): DSGVTQTPKHLITATGQRVTLRCSPRSGDLSVYWYQQSLDQGLQFLIQYYNGEERAKGNILERFSAQQFPDLHSELNLSSLELGDSALYFCASSSFEGTREQYFGPGTRLTVT.

This clone occurred once. Other nucleotide sequences in the sample specify the same CDR3. The chain has TRBV27 and TRBJ1-6; TRBD1 matches at 9 bases. Per the germline V gene, CDR1 is MNHEY and CDR2 is SMNVEV (reference sequence). The junction had 2 bases not matched to a gene; V was cut back by 4 bases and J by 7 bases. The CDR3 runs 14 residues. CDR3 DNA sequence: TGTGCCAGCAGTTCAGGGACAGGGAATTCACCCCTCCACTTT. It specifies CASSSGTGNSPLHF.

J is TRBJ1-2 and V is TRBV6-5, with TRBD1 matching over 7 bases. The CDR3 runs 14 residues. Germline assignment: CDR1 MNHEY and CDR2 SVGAGI. V lost 5 bases to trimming and J lost 7 bases; unmatched junction nucleotides: 10. Written as DNA, the CDR3 is TGTGCCAGCAGTCCTCGACAGGGATTGGGTGGCTACACCTTC. This encodes CASSPRQGLGGYTF.

J is TRBJ2-1 and V is TRBV7-2; TRBD2 agrees at 9 bases. Germline CDR1 SGHTA, CDR2 FQGNSA. The CDR3 length is 16 residues. V shed 2 bases and J 3 bases; nucleotides not matched to a gene: 5. This CDR3 is CASSLPTSGNYNEQFF. CDR3 DNA sequence: TGTGCCAGCAGCTTACCGACTAGCGGAAACTACAATGAGCAGTTCTTC.

The rearrangement links TRBV4-3 to TRBJ2-7; 14 nucleotides agree with TRBD2. V lost 0 bases to trimming and J lost 5 bases; unmatched junction nucleotides: 18. Germline lookup yields CDR1 LGHNA and CDR2 YSLEER. This CDR3 has 21 residues. CDR3 sequence: CASSQDFSTPGLAGASNEQYF. For the CDR3, the DNA is TGCGCCAGCAGCCAAGATTTTTCTACTCCGGGACTAGCGGGAGCTTCGAACGAGCAGTACTTC.

This chain joins TRBV18 and TRBJ1-5; 9 bases line up with TRBD1. There are 15 residues in the CDR3. Germline CDR1 and CDR2: KGHSH and LQKENI. V lost 8 bases and J lost 0; bases outside the gene matches: 5. CDR3 amino acids: CASTRQGDSNQPQHF. The CDR3 region has the DNA TGTGCCAGCACTAGACAGGGGGATAGCAATCAGCCCCAGCATTTT.

This clone was seen just once. V and J are TRBV5-8 and TRBJ1-1, with 8 bases identical to TRBD1. After removal of 5 bases from V and 6 bases from J, the junction contained 12 bases not matched to a gene. Germline values: CDR1 SGHTS, CDR2 YDEGEE. The CDR3 consists of 15 residues. CDR3 region: CASRIPGQGNSEAFF. Written as DNA, the CDR3 is TGTGCCAGCAGGATCCCCGGACAGGGCAACTCTGAAGCTTTCTTT.

This chain joins TRBV12-3 or TRBV12-4 and TRBJ2-5, with unresolved D. This CDR3 contains 11 residues. The V end lost 4 bases, the J end lost 4 bases, and 4 bases lay between the germline ends. The DNA for the CDR3 is TGTGCCAGCAGTTCGAGAGAGACCCAGTACTTC. Its protein product is CASSSRETQYF.

The chain combines TRBV9 with TRBJ1-1, with D possibly being TRBD1 (5 bases). Trimming removed 2 bases from V and 0 bases from J, with 11 bases in between. Germline V gene sequence: CDR1 SGDLS, CDR2 YYNGEE. The length of the CDR3 is 15 residues. Here the CDR3 DNA reads TGTGCCAGCAGCGTGCAGGACATCATGAACACTGAAGCTTTCTTT. Translating it yields CASSVQDIMNTEAFF. The entire variable domain, with the rest obtained from reference TRBV9 and TRBJ1-1, is as follows: DSGVTQTPKHLITATGQRVTLRCSPRSGDLSVYWYQQSLDQGLQFLIQYYNGEERAKGNILERFSAQQFPDLHSELNLSSLELGDSALYFCASSVQDIMNTEAFFGQGTRLTVV.

The chain has TRBV9 and TRBJ2-1; 10 nucleotides match TRBD2. CDR1 is SGDLS and CDR2 is YYNGEE in the germline V gene. The CDR3 has 14 amino acids. V trimming: 0 bases; J trimming: 9 bases; junction bases outside the gene matches: 3. The CDR3, as DNA: TGTGCCAGCAGCGTAGGGGTAGCGGGAGGTGAGCAGTTCTTC. Residues: CASSVGVAGGEQFF.

The V gene is TRBV27, the J gene TRBJ2-7; tentatively, D is TRBD1 (6 bases). This CDR3 has 13 residues. V lost 8 bases and J 3 bases, leaving 14 bases between the germline ends. Looked up from germline, CDR1 is MNHEY and CDR2 is SMNVEV (reference sequence). CDR3: CASRPLDSYEQYF. DNA for the CDR3: TGTGCCAGCCGTCCTTTGGACAGCTACGAGCAGTACTTC.

V gene TRBV4-1 combines with J gene TRBJ2-4, with TRBD2 identical over 10 bases. J lost 8 bases, V lost 1 base, and 5 bases had no gene match. This CDR3 is 15 amino acids long. Looked up from germline, CDR1 is MGHRA and CDR2 is YSYEKL. CDR3 nucleotide sequence: TGCGCCAGCAGCCAAGCTCCTAGCGGGAGTTACATTCAGTACTTC. This encodes CASSQAPSGSYIQYF.

V and J are TRBV28 and TRBJ2-4, with D possibly being TRBD2 (5 bases). The CDR3 sequence is 15 residues long. Germline CDR1 and CDR2: MDHEN and SYDVKM. V was pared by 4 bases and J by 0 bases, with 10 bases between. In nucleotides, the CDR3 is TGTGCCAGCAGTTCCGCGGGTCTAGCCAAAAACATTCAGTACTTC. Its translation is CASSSAGLAKNIQYF.

The chain carries TRBV5-5 and TRBJ2-7; TRBD2 might be the D (5 bases). Germline CDR1 SGHKS, CDR2 YYEKEE (reference sequence). The length of the CDR3 is 14 residues. V lost 3 bases and J 2 bases, leaving 12 bases between the germline ends. The CDR3 is CASSWRPGTYEQYF. CDR3 coding DNA: TGTGCCAGCAGCTGGCGTCCGGGAACCTACGAGCAGTACTTC.

The chain joins TRBV28 to TRBJ1-2; no clear D gene. The V end lost 5 bases, the J end lost 11 bases, and 12 bases lay between the germline ends. The CDR3 length is 11 residues. CDR1 is MDHEN and CDR2 is SYDVKM in the germline V gene. CDR3 sequence: CASSRDWLYTF. The CDR3 DNA reads TGTGCCAGCAGTCGGGATTGGTTATACACCTTC.

This sequence joins TRBV5-1 and TRBJ2-1; maybe TRBD2 (6 bases). CDR3 length: 14 amino acids. CDR1 and CDR2 (germline): SGHRS, YFSETQ. Trimming took 4 bases from V and 9 from J, leaving 17 bases between them. CDR3 sequence: CASSKSSAIGEQFF. CDR3 bases: TGCGCCAGCAGCAAGTCTAGCGCCATTGGTGAGCAGTTCTTC.

J is TRBJ2-3 and V is TRBV6-5, with 7 nucleotides matching TRBD1. The length of the CDR3 is 15 residues. The junction had 6 bases not matched to a gene; V was cut back by 4 bases and J by 2 bases. The germline V gene has CDR1 MNHEY and CDR2 SVGAGI. CDR3 region: CASSLIGTATDTQYF. Here the CDR3 DNA reads TGTGCCAGCAGTTTGATTGGGACAGCCACAGATACGCAGTATTTT.

V and J are TRBV19 and TRBJ1-1; D possibly corresponds to TRBD1 (6 bases). The V gene's germline CDR1 is LNHDA and CDR2 SQIVND (reference sequence). With 3 bases removed from V and 7 bases from J, the gap between germline ends came to 15 bases. CDR3 length equals 14 residues. The CDR3 coding sequence is TGTGCCAGTAGTATTCGGGGGGGCCGTGGTGAAGCTTTCTTT. Its translation is CASSIRGGRGEAFF. Full variable domain (missing parts from reference TRBV19 and TRBJ1-1): DGGITQSPKYLFRKEGQNVTLSCEQNLNHDAMYWYRQDPGQGLRLIYYSQIVNDFQKGDIAEGYSVSREKKESFPLTVTSAQKNPTAFYLCASSIRGGRGEAFFGQGTRLTVV.

The V and J genes are TRBV4-2 and TRBJ2-1; 13 nucleotides line up with TRBD2. Germline CDR1 and CDR2: LGHNA and YNFKEQ. The CDR3 runs 18 residues. The V and J ends lost 3 bases and 8 bases, in that order; junction bases with no gene match: 13. CDR3 nucleotides: TGTGCCAGCAGCCAGACCCCGGGAGGGACTAGCGGGAAATATGAGCAGTTCTTC. The encoded protein is CASSQTPGGTSGKYEQFF.

The chain is built from TRBV30 and TRBJ2-7, with a tentative D call TRBD2 (6 bases). The CDR3 spans 13 residues. V shed 2 bases and J shed 1 base, with 9 bases lying between them. Germline V gene sequence: CDR1 GTSNPN, CDR2 SVGIG (reference sequence). The CDR3 DNA reads TGTGCCTGGAGTCCGGGGACTTCCTACGAGCAGTACTTC. Translated: CAWSPGTSYEQYF.

V and J are TRBV11-2 and TRBJ2-1, with 9 positions matching TRBD1. The junction had 9 bases not matched to a gene; V was cut back by 6 bases and J by 12 bases. The CDR3 is 13 amino acids. Germline V lookup: CDR1 SGHAT, CDR2 FQNNGV. The CDR3 nucleotides read TGTGCCAGCAGACCTGGGACAGGGTTTTTGCAGTTCTTC. Its translation is CASRPGTGFLQFF.

V is TRBV12-5 and J is TRBJ2-2; 9 positions match TRBD1. Trimming took 4 bases from V and 4 from J; bases not matched to a gene: 4. Germline loops: CDR1 LGHNT, CDR2 FRNRAP. CDR3 length: 15 residues. The CDR3 loop reads CASGWGQGVTGELFF. The CDR3 coding sequence is TGTGCTAGTGGTTGGGGACAGGGTGTCACCGGGGAGCTGTTTTTT.

DNA of the CDR3: TGTGCCACCAGCAGAGCAAGGACAGGGATGAACGGTGAAGCTTTCTTT. Protein product: CATSRARTGMNGEAFF. The rearrangement joins TRBV15 to TRBJ1-1; 8 bases agree with TRBD1. The CDR3 sequence is 16 residues long. In germline, CDR1 is LNHNV, CDR2 YYDKDF (reference sequence). V was pared by 1 base and J by 7 bases, with 11 bases of the junction left unmatched.

This chain links TRBV6-5 with TRBJ2-1; tentative D call: TRBD2 (6 bases). Trimming stripped 11 bases from V and 5 bases from J, with 19 bases between. This CDR3 is built from 14 residues. The germline gives CDR1 MNHEY, CDR2 SVGAGI. The CDR3 reads CAAGPGNMDNEQFF. The CDR3, as DNA: TGTGCCGCGGGACCCGGAAATATGGACAATGAGCAGTTCTTC.

This clone was counted only a few times. DNA of the CDR3: TGTGCCAGCAGCCACGCTAACCCGGGACTAGCGAGCGGCGAGCAGTACTTC. This codes for CASSHANPGLASGEQYF. The gene calls are TRBV4-2 and TRBJ2-7; 10 bases match TRBD2. Germline CDR1 and CDR2: LGHNA and YNFKEQ. The CDR3 contains 17 residues. V dropped 3 bases and J dropped 6; count of bases not matched to a gene: 14.

The V and J genes are TRBV5-1 and TRBJ1-1; D unresolved. This CDR3 region has 15 residues. The germline V gene encodes CDR1 SGHRS and CDR2 YFSETQ. V lost 0 bases and J 2 bases, leaving 11 bases between the germline ends. The DNA for the CDR3 is TGCGCCAGCAGCTTGGGTGGCTCCTTCAACACTGAAGCTTTCTTT. Encoded protein: CASSLGGSFNTEAFF.

This sequence joins TRBV29-1 and TRBJ2-1; D remains unclear. The CDR3 is made up of 14 amino acids. With 7 bases removed from V and 0 bases from J, the gap between germline ends came to 13 bases. Germline loops: CDR1 SQVTM, CDR2 ANQGSEA. DNA of the CDR3: TGCAGCGAATCAGCGCTTAGCTCCTACAATGAGCAGTTCTTC. Protein sequence: CSESALSSYNEQFF.

This clone was found a few times. One end of the junction is discordant with germline, which a read error may explain. The chain recombines TRBV9 with TRBJ1-1, with a weak D call TRBD1 (5 bases). Germline V gene lookup returns CDR1 SGDLS and CDR2 YYNGEE. This CDR3 is 12 amino acids long. The CDR3 DNA is TGTGCCAGCAGCGCGGGCCCAGGGCCCATCGGGTTT. This codes for CASSAGPGPIGF.

This clone has just one count. The V and J genes are TRBV19 and TRBJ2-5; tentative D call: TRBD2 (6 bases). Trimming left V 3 bases short and J 4 bases short, with 12 bases between. Germline-derived CDR1 and CDR2 are LNHDA and SQIVND (reference sequence). This CDR3 spans 14 amino acids. The CDR3, as DNA: TGTGCCAGTAGTATCGGAGGGATCGGAGAGACCCAGTACTTC. The encoded protein is CASSIGGIGETQYF.

This chain connects TRBV7-6 to TRBJ2-5, with D possibly matching TRBD1 (6 bases). V lost 2 bases and J 5 bases, leaving 15 bases between the germline ends. The CDR3 contains 15 residues. The germline V gene encodes CDR1 SGHVS and CDR2 FNYEAQ. DNA of the CDR3: TGTGCCAGCAGCTTACAGGGGCTGGGGATGGAGACCCAGTACTTC. Residues: CASSLQGLGMETQYF.